The clone carrying this T cell receptor beta chain was seen ten or more times. Its antigen remains unknown. This entry belongs to a study of molecular identifiers for immune sequencing clone quantification. Study-level results: Jurkat TCR RNA that was spiked in from one cell was reportedly detectable among some 1 million naive cells.

The CDR3 consists of 13 residues. Trimming shortened V by 3 bases and J by 4 bases, and 11 bases separated the two germline ends. In germline, CDR1 is SQVTM, CDR2 ANQGSEA. MiXCR, applied by TCRdb to the PCR reads, yields one record per CDR3 protein. The profile shows more than 450,000 distinct CDR3 sequences, about 26% of them singletons. The material sequenced was naive CD8+ T cells from blood, with Jurkat cell RNA spiked in. The subset denotes: FACS-sorted CD8+CD4-CCR7+CD45RA+ naive T cells. This receptor was identified in a human donor in good health. Some libraries in this study had Jurkat cell RNA spiked in. The chain recombines TRBV29-1 with TRBJ2-3; D is unresolved. The CDR3 loop is CSVEPFRADTQYF. DNA for the CDR3: TGCAGCGTTGAGCCGTTCCGGGCAGATACGCAGTATTTT.